What follows are 27 T cell receptor beta chains derived from one specimen sequenced in a study of identifying expanded T cells in peripheral blood. Sequenced by immunoSEQ multiplex PCR; TCRdb stores in-frame clones only, minus some. Here the sample spans tens of thousands of clones, about nine tenths being singletons. The sequenced sample was blood. The receptors here all came from a person between 18 and 69 years old in good health.

The V call is TRBV4-3, the J call TRBJ2-3; TRBD2 agrees at 10 bases. The CDR3 contains 18 residues. Germline CDR1 reads LGHNA; CDR2 reads YSLEER. V shed 2 bases and J 2 bases; nucleotides not matched to a gene: 10. The CDR3 sequence is CASSQQPLAGGPTDTQYF. CDR3 sequence (DNA): TGCGCCAGCAGCCAACAACCTTTAGCGGGAGGCCCCACAGATACGCAGTATTTT.

This chain uses TRBV2 with TRBJ1-2; 7 bases are a match to TRBD1. The germline CDR1 and CDR2 sequences are SNHLY and FYNNEI. J lost 4 bases, V lost 6 bases, and 5 bases had no gene match. The CDR3 length is 13 residues. The CDR3 DNA sequence: TGTGCCAGCAGACAGGGGCCCCTCTATGGCTACACCTTC. It encodes CASRQGPLYGYTF.

The rearrangement joins TRBV27 to TRBJ1-3; D remains unclear. Trimming pared 2 bases from V and 0 bases from J, leaving 26 bases between. CDR3 length equals 21 residues. Germline V gene lookup returns CDR1 MNHEY and CDR2 SMNVEV (reference sequence). CDR3 sequence: CASSLNPPVYGFLNSGNTIYF. In DNA form, the CDR3 reads TGTGCCAGCAGTTTAAATCCCCCGGTTTATGGTTTTCTCAACTCTGGAAACACCATATATTTT.

The genes are TRBV9 and TRBJ1-6; the match to TRBD1 covers 7 bases. Germline values: CDR1 SGDLS, CDR2 YYNGEE. Trimming at V came to 0 bases and at J to 6 bases, leaving 0 bases not matched to a gene. The CDR3 is 14 residues long. In DNA form, the CDR3 reads TGTGCCAGCAGCGTAGGACAGGGTAATTCACCCCTCCACTTT. This codes for CASSVGQGNSPLHF.

Concerning this clone: Other DNA sequences within the sample encode an identical CDR3. CDR3 sequence (DNA): TGTGCCAGCTCACCACGGGACACTGAAGCTTTCTTT. This codes for CASSPRDTEAFF. The genes are TRBV18 and TRBJ1-1; no clear D gene. Trimming pared 1 base from V and 3 bases from J, leaving 3 bases between. Germline V gives CDR1 KGHSH, CDR2 LQKENI. This CDR3 has 12 residues.

J is TRBJ1-4 and V is TRBV2; 10 bases line up with TRBD1. From germline, CDR1 is SNHLY and CDR2 FYNNEI. This CDR3 region has 15 residues. V dropped 1 base and J dropped 8; count of bases not matched to a gene: 4. CDR3 in DNA: TGTGCCAGCAGTGAAGACGGACAGGGGGTGGAAAAACTGTTTTTT. It translates to CASSEDGQGVEKLFF.

The V and J genes are TRBV18 and TRBJ1-2; D not resolved. Germline lookup yields CDR1 KGHSH and CDR2 LQKENI. Between the trimmed V and J ends, which lost 4 bases and 8 bases, there was a span of 17 bases. The CDR3 runs 14 residues. The CDR3 DNA sequence: TGTGCCAGCTCACTCCCGGACCCGCGGAGGGGCTACACCTTC. This gives the protein CASSLPDPRRGYTF.

The J gene is TRBJ2-1, the V gene TRBV4-3; 7 bases line up with TRBD2. This CDR3 contains 18 residues. CDR1 and CDR2 (germline): LGHNA, YSLEER. V shed 0 bases, J shed 8 bases, and the junction held 16 bases outside the gene matches. CDR3 in DNA: TGCGCCAGCAGCCAAGAACGAATGGGAGGGCCCATGAGAGATGAGCAGTTCTTC. Translation gives CASSQERMGGPMRDEQFF.

The rearrangement uses TRBV7-2 and TRBJ2-7; D is uncertain. This CDR3 is 14 amino acids long. Per the germline V gene, CDR1 is SGHTA and CDR2 is FQGNSA. V was shortened by 2 bases and J by 0 bases, with 8 bases between the two germline ends. CDR3 DNA sequence: TGTGCCAGCAGCTTACGATTCAGCTCCTACGAGCAGTACTTC. Protein sequence: CASSLRFSSYEQYF.

The chain is built from TRBV7-9 and TRBJ1-3; D is ambiguous. Trimming removed 3 bases from V and 0 bases from J, with 12 bases in between. This CDR3 comprises 16 residues. CDR1 and CDR2 from the germline V gene are SEHNR and FQNEAQ (reference sequence). The CDR3 sequence is CASSLYDLSSGNTIYF. CDR3 DNA: TGTGCCAGCAGCTTGTACGACCTAAGCTCTGGAAACACCATATATTTT.

The genes are TRBV12-5 and TRBJ2-2; 10 nucleotides line up with TRBD2. Germline V gives CDR1 LGHNT, CDR2 FRNRAP. This CDR3 is 15 amino acids long. The V gene end was trimmed by 5 bases and the J gene end by 5 bases; junction bases not matched to a gene: 5. The CDR3 coding sequence is TGTGCTAGTGGTGCCCTAGCGGGGGCTACCGGGGAGCTGTTTTTT. Its translation is CASGALAGATGELFF.

The chain has TRBV6-4 and TRBJ2-1, with D unclear. The CDR3 has 15 residues. V was shortened by 6 bases and J by 0 bases, with 12 bases between the two germline ends. Germline CDR1 MRHNA, CDR2 SNTAGT. The CDR3 region has the DNA TGTGCCAGCAGCGCCGGGTCGAGCTCCTACAATGAGCAGTTCTTC. Translation gives CASSAGSSSYNEQFF.

This chain uses TRBV27 with TRBJ2-7; tentatively, D is TRBD1 (5 bases). The CDR3 sequence is 14 residues long. Germline-derived CDR1 and CDR2 are MNHEY and SMNVEV (reference sequence). V shed 8 bases and J shed 0 bases, with 14 bases lying between them. The CDR3 region is CASARDSYSYEQYF. The CDR3 bases are TGTGCCAGCGCCCGCGACAGTTACTCCTACGAGCAGTACTTC.

The J gene is TRBJ1-1, the V gene TRBV5-1; 11 nucleotides agree with TRBD1. The length of the CDR3 is 15 residues. The germline V gene encodes CDR1 SGHRS and CDR2 YFSETQ. The junction had 7 bases not matched to a gene; V was cut back by 3 bases and J by 6 bases. As DNA, the CDR3 is TGCGCCAGCAGCTCGGGACAGGGGGAATGGGCTGAAGCTTTCTTT. Protein: CASSSGQGEWAEAFF. Together with reference TRBV5-1 and TRBJ1-1, the CDR3 gives the full variable domain: KAGVTQTPRYLIKTRGQQVTLSCSPISGHRSVSWYQQTPGQGLQFLFEYFSETQRNKGNFPGRFSGRQFSNSRSEMNVSTLELGDSALYLCASSSGQGEWAEAFFGQGTRLTVV.

On this clone itself: This specimen includes other DNA sequences encoding the same CDR3. The J gene is TRBJ2-1, the V gene TRBV29-1; TRBD1 matches at 8 bases. The ends lost 7 bases at V and 8 bases at J; junction bases unmatched: 10. This CDR3 is 13 amino acids long. The germline V gene encodes CDR1 SQVTM and CDR2 ANQGSEA. In nucleotides, the CDR3 is TGCAGCGGACGGACAGGGTCTTTTCATGAGCAGTTCTTC. This codes for CSGRTGSFHEQFF.

The chain links TRBV28 to TRBJ2-7; TRBD2 is a possible D gene (5 bases). This CDR3 is built from 14 residues. Germline V CDR1 and CDR2: MDHEN, SYDVKM. Trimming removed 2 bases at V and 4 bases at J, with 12 bases between. The CDR3 bases are TGTGCCAGCAGTTTACGAGGGTATCGATACGAGCAGTACTTC. It yields the protein CASSLRGYRYEQYF.

The chain has TRBV11-2 and TRBJ2-3, with D possibly TRBD2 on 5 matching bases. V was trimmed by 0 bases and J by 7 bases, leaving 11 bases between them. The germline gives CDR1 SGHAT, CDR2 FQNNGV. The CDR3 totals 14 residues. CDR3 in DNA: TGTGCCAGCAGCTTAGATGCGGGCCTCAATACGCAGTATTTT. Amino acid sequence: CASSLDAGLNTQYF. Together with reference TRBV11-2 and TRBJ2-3, the CDR3 gives the full variable domain: EAGVAQSPRYKIIEKRQSVAFWCNPISGHATLYWYQQILGQGPKLLIQFQNNGVVDDSQLPKDRFSAERLKGVDSTLKIQPAKLEDSAVYLCASSLDAGLNTQYFGPGTRLTVL.

This chain joins TRBV6-9 and TRBJ2-7, with D tentatively TRBD1 (5 bases). The germline CDR1 and CDR2 sequences are MNHGY and SVAAGI. The V and J ends lost 2 bases and 1 base respectively, with 21 bases between them. This CDR3 region has 18 residues. The CDR3 sequence is CASSYETRLGPSSYEQYF. The CDR3 nucleotides are TGTGCCAGCAGTTATGAAACGCGTTTGGGGCCATCGTCCTACGAGCAGTACTTC.

The rearrangement joins TRBV28 to TRBJ2-7, with 10 bases fitting TRBD2. This CDR3 contains 14 residues. CDR1 is MDHEN and CDR2 is SYDVKM in the germline V gene. V gave up 6 bases and J gave up 5 bases; unmatched junction bases: 7. CDR3 sequence reads: CASRPSGRSHEQYF. The CDR3, as DNA: TGTGCCAGCAGACCTAGCGGGAGAAGTCACGAGCAGTACTTC.

This sequence joins TRBV7-2 and TRBJ2-7; 7 bases agree with TRBD1. The germline gives CDR1 SGHTA, CDR2 FQGNSA. The CDR3 contains 15 residues. V was clipped by 5 bases and J by 7 bases; unmatched bases: 14. The DNA of the CDR3 is TGTGCCAGCAGCCCCAGGACAGGCGCCAATGGGGAGCAGTACTTC. Translation: CASSPRTGANGEQYF.

The gene calls are TRBV4-1 and TRBJ1-6; D is uncertain. The germline V gene encodes CDR1 MGHRA and CDR2 YSYEKL. This CDR3 has 15 amino acids. V was trimmed by 4 bases and J by 4 bases, leaving 11 bases between them. The CDR3: CASSPTHTYNSPLHF. DNA of the CDR3: TGCGCCAGCAGCCCCACCCATACTTATAATTCACCCCTCCACTTT.

The chain joins TRBV6-5 to TRBJ2-7; TRBD1 agrees at 7 bases. Germline CDR1 MNHEY, CDR2 SVGAGI. This CDR3 is 15 amino acids long. Losses at the gene ends were 6 bases for V and 1 base for J; bases not matched to a gene: 9. CDR3 sequence reads: CASRDGQAYSYEQYF. The CDR3 DNA sequence: TGTGCCAGCAGGGATGGACAGGCTTATTCCTACGAGCAGTACTTC.

The CDR3 here is CASSKPGTSGGTDTQYF. DNA for the CDR3: TGTGCCAGCAGTAAACCCGGGACTAGCGGGGGGACAGATACGCAGTATTTT. V gene TRBV2 combines with J gene TRBJ2-3; 15 bases agree with TRBD2. The CDR3 covers 17 residues. Germline V gene lookup returns CDR1 SNHLY and CDR2 FYNNEI. The ends lost 5 bases at V and 3 bases at J; junction bases unmatched: 6.

This clone came up once. V and J are TRBV7-2 and TRBJ2-7; D might be TRBD1 (6 bases). Germline V CDR1 and CDR2: SGHTA, FQGNSA. V was shortened by 2 bases and J by 4 bases, with 9 bases between the two germline ends. This CDR3 has 13 residues. CDR3 loop: CASSLYRDYEQYF. The DNA for the CDR3 is TGTGCCAGCAGCTTATACAGGGATTACGAGCAGTACTTC.

CDR3 residues: CSANLLPGETQYF. The CDR3 DNA sequence: TGCAGCGCTAATCTGTTACCGGGAGAGACCCAGTACTTC. The chain joins TRBV29-1 to TRBJ2-5; no firm D call. With 7 bases removed from V and 4 bases from J, the gap between germline ends came to 16 bases. Per germline, CDR1 SQVTM and CDR2 ANQGSEA. The CDR3 is 13 amino acids.

V usage is TRBV18 and J usage is TRBJ2-7, with a possible D match to TRBD1 (6 bases). Trimming pared 0 bases from V and 6 bases from J, leaving 9 bases between. Germline CDR1 KGHSH, CDR2 LQKENI. This CDR3 comprises 13 residues. The chain's CDR3 is CASSPPQGREQYF. In DNA, the CDR3 is TGTGCCAGCTCACCACCGCAGGGGCGCGAGCAGTACTTC.

J is TRBJ2-7 and V is TRBV20-1; D not certain. Germline V gene data show CDR1 as DFQATT and CDR2 as SNEGSKA (reference sequence). The germline V and J ends were trimmed by 6 bases and 7 bases, with 13 bases remaining between them. The CDR3 covers 11 residues. The CDR3 DNA sequence: TGCAGTGCCCACGTATTACAGGAGCAGTACTTC. Translating gives CSAHVLQEQYF.